This T cell receptor (beta chain) comes out of a study of T-cell memory formation after mild COVID-19. Study-level results: For contracting clones, CD4+ ones sat mainly in CM and EM, CD8+ in EMRA. Among clones contracting day 15 to 85, CD4/CD8 was balanced, whereas later expanders leaned CD4+. What remained unconfirmed was the SARS-CoV-2 specificity of second-wave clones peaking on day 37.

This clonotype occurred a few times. Its antigen is unknown. Constant-segment primers and 5'RACE yielded cDNA libraries for TCR alpha and TCR beta, each carrying sample barcodes and UMIs. TCRdb passed the 5' RACE reads through MiXCR, listing each CDR3 protein once. The data contain tens of thousands of distinct CDR3 sequences, more than 13% of them seen just once; the ten biggest clones take up about 43%. The CDR3 covers 15 residues. Germline CDR1 and CDR2: MGHRA and YSYEKL. The junction had 6 bases not matched to a gene; V was cut back by 5 bases and J by 4 bases. This clonotype originated in a man between 18 and 35 years old who had mild COVID-19 (a few samples of this study predate the infection). Cell type and time point are not known. The chain is built from TRBV4-1 and TRBJ2-3; 10 bases align to TRBD2. What was sequenced was PBMCs or a T cell subset sorted from them (not recorded which). The CDR3 DNA follows: TGCGCCAGCAGCAAAGCGGGGGGGACCTCAGATACGCAGTATTTT. This codes for CASSKAGGTSDTQYF.